One and the same sample provided the 4 T cell receptor beta chains below, sequenced in a study of blood T cell repertoires in COVID-19. Clones were sequenced by immunoSEQ multiplex PCR, and TCRdb holds only the in-frame ones, with some missing. This sample has about 360,000 clones, with around 87% found just once. Source material: PBMCs or T cells enriched from blood (not recorded which). Receptors originate from a man in his thirties or forties who had recovered from COVID-19.

This chain links TRBV6-1 with TRBJ1-1; possibly TRBD1 for D (5 bases). CDR1 is MNHNS, CDR2 SASEGT, per germline. CDR3 length: 12 amino acids. Between the trimmed V and J ends, which lost 7 bases and 5 bases, there was a span of 11 bases. Written as DNA, the CDR3 is TGTGCCAGCACCAAGGGGCAAACTGAAGCTTTCTTT. Translating it yields CASTKGQTEAFF.

The gene calls are TRBV4-3 and TRBJ1-1, with TRBD1 as a possible D gene (5 bases). The CDR3 extends over 16 amino acids. The V gene lost 0 bases and the J gene lost 3 bases, with 14 bases spanning the gap. Germline V gene sequence: CDR1 LGHNA, CDR2 YSLEER. CDR3 protein: CASSQEGAGFDTEAFF. The CDR3, as DNA: TGCGCCAGCAGCCAAGAGGGTGCAGGGTTCGACACTGAAGCTTTCTTT.

The chain combines TRBV3-1 (or the pseudogene TRBV3-2) with TRBJ1-1, with D hard to call. CDR3 length: 15 amino acids. The germline V and J ends were trimmed by 0 bases and 6 bases, with 14 bases remaining between them. Germline V lookup: CDR1 LGHDT, CDR2 YNNKEL (reference sequence). CDR3 nucleotides: TGTGCCAGCAGCCAAGAATCGGGTACATGGGCTGAAGCTTTCTTT. Residues: CASSQESGTWAEAFF.

The rearrangement uses TRBV5-1 and TRBJ2-7; TRBD1 is a possible D gene (6 bases). CDR1 and CDR2 (germline): SGHRS, YFSETQ. The V and J ends lost 4 bases and 3 bases respectively, with 14 bases between them. The CDR3 consists of 14 residues. The CDR3 bases are TGCGCCAGCAGCGTGAGCAGGGGTAACTACGAGCAGTACTTC. Its protein product is CASSVSRGNYEQYF.